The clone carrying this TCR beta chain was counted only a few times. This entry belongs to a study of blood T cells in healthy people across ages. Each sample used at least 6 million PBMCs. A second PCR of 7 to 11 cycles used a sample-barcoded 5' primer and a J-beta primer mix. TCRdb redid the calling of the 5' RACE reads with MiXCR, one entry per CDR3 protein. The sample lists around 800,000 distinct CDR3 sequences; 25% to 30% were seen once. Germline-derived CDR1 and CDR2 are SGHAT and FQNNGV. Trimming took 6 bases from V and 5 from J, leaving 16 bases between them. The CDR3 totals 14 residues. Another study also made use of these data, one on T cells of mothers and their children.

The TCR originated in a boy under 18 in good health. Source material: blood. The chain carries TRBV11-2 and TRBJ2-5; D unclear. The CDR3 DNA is TGTGCCAGCAGTTTCAGGAGCTTAGGGGAGACCCAGTACTTC. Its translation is CASSFRSLGETQYF.